This T cell receptor beta chain was recovered during a study of OX40 agonist ivuxolimab in advanced cancers. Study context: One patient with hepatocellular carcinoma and two with cutaneous melanoma, three in all, had partial responses.

Sequencing was performed with immunoSEQ multiplex PCR; in TCRdb, only in-frame clones are kept and a portion is missing. The profile shows around 67,000 clones, 70% to 90% of them singletons. Points on this clone: The antigen is unknown.

Blood sampling took place at baseline, cycle 4 day 1, and cycle 7 day 1. Study results and caveats: Among expanded peripheral T cells, antigen specificity went undetermined.

The TCR comes from an adult with an advanced solid tumor such as melanoma, head and neck, liver or kidney cancer. The specimen was CD4+ or CD8+ T cells sorted from blood, collected in a trial of the OX40 agonist ivuxolimab.

The CDR3 DNA sequence: TGTGCCAGCAGCTTGGCCGGGACTAGGGCCTACAATGAGCAGTTCTTC. It encodes CASSLAGTRAYNEQFF. The V gene is TRBV5-4, the J gene TRBJ2-1; 8 positions agree with TRBD2. V gave up 0 bases and J gave up 2 bases; unmatched junction bases: 4. Germline loops: CDR1 SGHNT, CDR2 YYREEE (reference sequence). This CDR3 contains 16 residues.